What follows are 13 T cell receptor beta chains derived from one specimen sequenced in a study of Tregs in tolerant kidney transplant recipients. Assay used: immunoSEQ multiplex PCR; TCRdb lists only in-frame clones, some missing. The data hold tens of thousands of clones, with approximately 94% observed a single time. Sequenced material: CD4+ T cells from blood, taken before the transplant. The receptors originated from a human donor who received a combined kidney and bone marrow transplant.

Here the CDR3 reads CASIPPREDTQYF. The CDR3 nucleotides are TGTGCCAGCATCCCCCCCCGGGAGGATACGCAGTATTTT. The V gene is TRBV7-2, the J gene TRBJ2-3; perhaps TRBD2 as D (6 bases). The V end was cut by 7 bases, the J end by 6 bases, with 14 bases between. Germline V gives CDR1 SGHTA, CDR2 FQGNSA. The length of the CDR3 is 13 residues.

The chain is built from TRBV7-2 and TRBJ2-5; D not certain. The CDR3 is 13 amino acids. The germline gives CDR1 SGHTA, CDR2 FQGNSA. The V gene lost 2 bases and the J gene lost 5 bases, with 9 bases spanning the gap. CDR3 residues: CASSLTLRETQYF. Here the CDR3 DNA reads TGTGCCAGCAGCTTAACCTTGCGGGAGACCCAGTACTTC. Full variable domain (remainder filled in from reference TRBV7-2 and TRBJ2-5): GAGVSQSPSNKVTEKGKDVELRCDPISGHTALYWYRQSLGQGLEFLIYFQGNSAPDKSGLPSDRFSAERTGGSVSTLTIQRTQQEDSAVYLCASSLTLRETQYFGPGTRLLVL.

V gene TRBV18 combines with J gene TRBJ2-1, with D perhaps matching TRBD1 (6 bases). Trimming took 3 bases from V and 4 from J, leaving 13 bases between them. CDR3 length: 15 amino acids. Looked up from germline, CDR1 is KGHSH and CDR2 is LQKENI. CDR3 nucleotide sequence: TGTGCCAGCTCACCCCAGGGGTCGGCATACAATGAGCAGTTCTTC. It yields the protein CASSPQGSAYNEQFF. Looking up the rest from reference TRBV18 and TRBJ2-1 gives the full variable domain: NAGVMQNPRHLVRRRGQEARLRCSPMKGHSHVYWYRQLPEEGLKFMVYLQKENIIDESGMPKERFSAEFPKEGPSILRIQQVVRGDSAAYFCASSPQGSAYNEQFFGPGTRLTVL.

The chain is built from TRBV20-1 and TRBJ2-7; tentatively, D is TRBD2 (5 bases). Trimming cost V 6 bases and J 5 bases, with 11 bases left between them. Germline V gene sequence: CDR1 DFQATT, CDR2 SNEGSKA (reference sequence). The CDR3 is made up of 11 amino acids. CDR3 nucleotide sequence: TGCAGTGCAGGACTTTCCGACGAGCAGTACTTC. This sequence encodes CSAGLSDEQYF.

The gene calls are TRBV18 and TRBJ1-5; D unclear. The V end lost 0 bases, the J end lost 7 bases, and 13 bases lay between the germline ends. Germline assignment: CDR1 KGHSH and CDR2 LQKENI. The CDR3 length is 15 residues. This CDR3 reads CASSPPIGSGQPQHF. The CDR3 region has the DNA TGTGCCAGCTCACCACCGATCGGTTCCGGGCAGCCCCAGCATTTT.

This chain connects TRBV5-1 to TRBJ2-7; 8 bases map to TRBD2. Germline V gene data show CDR1 as SGHRS and CDR2 as YFSETQ. J gave up 1 base and V 4 bases, and 10 bases lay outside the gene matches. The CDR3 length is 16 residues. The CDR3, as DNA: TGCGCCAGCAGCCCTCGGGCGGGAGGCGTTTCCTACGAGCAGTACTTC. Translation: CASSPRAGGVSYEQYF.

The V and J genes are TRBV28 and TRBJ1-2, with a possible D match to TRBD1 (6 bases). V dropped 6 bases and J dropped 7 bases, with 15 bases sitting between them. The CDR3 loop spans 13 amino acids. Per germline, CDR1 MDHEN and CDR2 SYDVKM. The CDR3, as DNA: TGTGCCAGCAGACAGATAGGGGGTATTGGCTACACCTTC. This codes for CASRQIGGIGYTF.

The J gene is TRBJ2-1, the V gene TRBV4-1, with D possibly being TRBD2 (5 bases). CDR1 MGHRA and CDR2 YSYEKL come from the germline V gene. V was pared by 1 base and J by 0 bases, with 7 bases between. The CDR3 totals 15 residues. The CDR3 region is CASSQGGSSYNEQFF. Here the CDR3 DNA reads TGCGCCAGCAGCCAAGGCGGGTCCTCCTACAATGAGCAGTTCTTC.

The chain is built from TRBV19 and TRBJ2-5, with D maybe TRBD1 (6 bases). The CDR3 has 14 residues. CDR1 LNHDA and CDR2 SQIVND come from the germline V gene (reference sequence). V was trimmed by 6 bases and J by 4 bases, leaving 15 bases between them. CDR3 loop: CASRLTGKGETQYF. The CDR3 nucleotides read TGTGCCAGTAGATTAACAGGGAAAGGAGAGACCCAGTACTTC. The complete variable domain, with remaining parts taken from reference TRBV19 and TRBJ2-5, reads DGGITQSPKYLFRKEGQNVTLSCEQNLNHDAMYWYRQDPGQGLRLIYYSQIVNDFQKGDIAEGYSVSREKKESFPLTVTSAQKNPTAFYLCASRLTGKGETQYFGPGTRLLVL.

This chain links TRBV28 with TRBJ2-2; 8 bases agree with TRBD1. Trimming took 5 bases from V and 4 from J; bases not matched to a gene: 3. The CDR3 consists of 14 residues. CDR1 and CDR2 (germline): MDHEN, SYDVKM. The CDR3 coding sequence is TGTGCCAGCAGTCGGACAGGGAGCACCGGGGAGCTGTTTTTT. Protein sequence: CASSRTGSTGELFF.

The rearrangement uses TRBV5-6 and TRBJ2-1; weak D call: TRBD1 (7 bases). Trimming left V 2 bases short and J 7 bases short, with 13 bases between. Germline CDR1 reads SGHDT; CDR2 reads YYEEEE. The CDR3 sequence is 14 residues long. CDR3 in DNA: TGTGCCAGCAGCTTACTGTCAGGGGGGAATGAGCAGTTCTTC. Translated: CASSLLSGGNEQFF. Together with reference TRBV5-6 and TRBJ2-1, the CDR3 gives the full variable domain: DAGVTQSPTHLIKTRGQQVTLRCSPKSGHDTVSWYQQALGQGPQFIFQYYEEEERQRGNFPDRFSGHQFPNYSSELNVNALLLGDSALYLCASSLLSGGNEQFFGPGTRLTVL.

This clone has a single count. The chain is built from TRBV11-3 and TRBJ2-5; the D gene is possibly TRBD1 (6 bases). Germline V CDR1 and CDR2: SGHNT, YENEEA. The CDR3 totals 13 residues. The germline V and J ends were trimmed by 4 bases and 4 bases, with 10 bases remaining between them. The CDR3 protein is CASSSLGGETQYF. CDR3 nucleotides: TGTGCCAGCAGCTCCTTAGGGGGAGAGACCCAGTACTTC.

The V gene is TRBV19, the J gene TRBJ2-7, with TRBD2 matching over 8 bases. Germline lookup yields CDR1 LNHDA and CDR2 SQIVND (reference sequence). This CDR3 region has 15 residues. With V trimmed by 3 bases and J by 6 bases, 10 bases remained unmatched. The CDR3 loop reads CASSMGSGTSTEQYF. The CDR3, as DNA: TGTGCCAGTAGTATGGGCTCAGGGACTAGTACCGAGCAGTACTTC.